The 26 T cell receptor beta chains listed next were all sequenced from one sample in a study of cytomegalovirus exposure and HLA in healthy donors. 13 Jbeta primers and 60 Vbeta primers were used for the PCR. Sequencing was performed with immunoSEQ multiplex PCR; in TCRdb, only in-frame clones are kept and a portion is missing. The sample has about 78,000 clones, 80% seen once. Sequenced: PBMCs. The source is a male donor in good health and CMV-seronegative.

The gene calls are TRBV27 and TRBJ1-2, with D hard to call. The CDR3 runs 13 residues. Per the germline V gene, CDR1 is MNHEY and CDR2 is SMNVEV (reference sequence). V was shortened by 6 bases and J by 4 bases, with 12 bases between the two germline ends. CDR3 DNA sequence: TGTGCCAGCAGCCTCGGCGGCCCCTATGGCTACACCTTC. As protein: CASSLGGPYGYTF.

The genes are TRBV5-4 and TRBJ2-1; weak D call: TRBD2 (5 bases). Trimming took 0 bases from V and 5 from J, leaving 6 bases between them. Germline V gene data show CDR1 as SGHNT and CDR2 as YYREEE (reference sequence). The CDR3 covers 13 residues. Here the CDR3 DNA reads TGTGCCAGCAGCTTGGAGGGAGACAATGAGCAGTTCTTC. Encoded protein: CASSLEGDNEQFF. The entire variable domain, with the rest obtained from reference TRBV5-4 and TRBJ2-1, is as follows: ETGVTQSPTHLIKTRGQQVTLRCSSQSGHNTVSWYQQALGQGPQFIFQYYREEENGRGNFPPRFSGLQFPNYSSELNVNALELDDSALYLCASSLEGDNEQFFGPGTRLTVL.

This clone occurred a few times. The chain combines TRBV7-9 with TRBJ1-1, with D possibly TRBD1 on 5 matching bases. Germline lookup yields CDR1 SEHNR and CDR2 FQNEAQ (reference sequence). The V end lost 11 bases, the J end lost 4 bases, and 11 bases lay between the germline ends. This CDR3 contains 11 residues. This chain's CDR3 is CALGGSTEAFF. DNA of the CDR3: TGTGCCCTGGGGGGGAGCACTGAAGCTTTCTTT. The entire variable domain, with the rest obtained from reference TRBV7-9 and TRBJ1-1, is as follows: DTGVSQNPRHKITKRGQNVTFRCDPISEHNRLYWYRQTLGQGPEFLTYFQNEAQLEKSRLLSDRFSAERPKGSFSTLEIQRTEQGDSAMYLCALGGSTEAFFGQGTRLTVV.

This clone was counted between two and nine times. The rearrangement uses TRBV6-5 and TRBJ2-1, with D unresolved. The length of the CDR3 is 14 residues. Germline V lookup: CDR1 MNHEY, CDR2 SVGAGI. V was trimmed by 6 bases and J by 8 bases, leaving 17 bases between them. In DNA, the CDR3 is TGTGCCAGCAGGTCGACTGTTGGAATCTATGAGCAGTTCTTC. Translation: CASRSTVGIYEQFF.

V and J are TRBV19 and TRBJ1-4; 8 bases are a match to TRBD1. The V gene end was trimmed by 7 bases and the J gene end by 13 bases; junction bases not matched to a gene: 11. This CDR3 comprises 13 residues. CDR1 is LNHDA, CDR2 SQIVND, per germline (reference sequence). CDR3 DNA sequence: TGTGCCAGTACCGTGGGACAGGCTGATCCACTGTTTTTT. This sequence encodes CASTVGQADPLFF.

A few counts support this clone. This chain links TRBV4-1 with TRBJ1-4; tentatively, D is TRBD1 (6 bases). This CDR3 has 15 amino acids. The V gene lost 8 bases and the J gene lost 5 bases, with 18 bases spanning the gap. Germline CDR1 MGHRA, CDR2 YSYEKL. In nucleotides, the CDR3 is TGCGCCAGCCGTCAGAGCGGGGGCTTCAATGAAAAACTGTTTTTT. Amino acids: CASRQSGGFNEKLFF.

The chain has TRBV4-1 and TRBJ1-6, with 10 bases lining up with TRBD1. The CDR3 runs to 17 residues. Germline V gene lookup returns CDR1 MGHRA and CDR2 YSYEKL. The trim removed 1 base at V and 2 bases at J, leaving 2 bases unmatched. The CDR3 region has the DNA TGCGCCAGCAGCCAAGTAGGACAGGGGGCCTATAATTCACCCCTCCACTTT. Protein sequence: CASSQVGQGAYNSPLHF.

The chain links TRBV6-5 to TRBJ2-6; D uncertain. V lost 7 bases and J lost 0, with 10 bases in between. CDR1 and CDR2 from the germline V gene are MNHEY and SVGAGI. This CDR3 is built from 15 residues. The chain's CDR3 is CASTRPSSGANVLTF. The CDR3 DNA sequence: TGTGCCAGCACTCGCCCCAGCTCTGGGGCCAACGTCCTGACTTTC.

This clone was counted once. This chain's CDR3 is CASSLQQGAYEQYF. CDR3 sequence (DNA): TGTGCCAGCAGTCTCCAACAGGGGGCGTACGAGCAGTACTTC. The rearrangement links TRBV6-5 to TRBJ2-7; 9 bases fit TRBD1. The J segment lost 4 bases and the V segment lost 5 bases, leaving 6 bases of the junction unmatched. The CDR3 length is 14 residues. Germline V gene data show CDR1 as MNHEY and CDR2 as SVGAGI.

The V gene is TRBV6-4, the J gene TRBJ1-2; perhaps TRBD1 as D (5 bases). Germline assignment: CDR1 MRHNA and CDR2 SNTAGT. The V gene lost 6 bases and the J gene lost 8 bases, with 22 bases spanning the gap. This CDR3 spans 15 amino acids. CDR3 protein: CASSPGEGPLWGYTF. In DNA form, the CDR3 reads TGTGCCAGCAGCCCGGGAGAGGGGCCCCTCTGGGGCTACACCTTC.

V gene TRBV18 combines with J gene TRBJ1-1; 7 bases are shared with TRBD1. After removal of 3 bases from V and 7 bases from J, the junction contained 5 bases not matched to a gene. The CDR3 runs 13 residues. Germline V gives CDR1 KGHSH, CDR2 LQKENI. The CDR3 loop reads CASSPGQNIEAFF. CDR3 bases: TGTGCCAGCTCACCGGGACAGAATATTGAAGCTTTCTTT.

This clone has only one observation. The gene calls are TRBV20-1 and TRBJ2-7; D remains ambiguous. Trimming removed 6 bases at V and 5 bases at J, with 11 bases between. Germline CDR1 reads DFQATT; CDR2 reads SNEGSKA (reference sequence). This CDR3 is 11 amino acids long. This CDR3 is CSAGVRNEQYF. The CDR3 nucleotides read TGCAGTGCGGGTGTGCGGAACGAGCAGTACTTC.

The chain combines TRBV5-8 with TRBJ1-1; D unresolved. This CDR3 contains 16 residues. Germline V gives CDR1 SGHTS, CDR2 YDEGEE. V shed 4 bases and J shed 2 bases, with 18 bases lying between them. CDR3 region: CASSPGVRGENTEAFF. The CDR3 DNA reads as TGTGCCAGCAGCCCGGGTGTGAGAGGCGAAAACACTGAAGCTTTCTTT.

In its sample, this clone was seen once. The CDR3 is CASSFKDRASNTIYF. CDR3 DNA sequence: TGTGCCAGCAGTTTTAAGGACAGGGCGAGCAACACCATATATTTT. This chain links TRBV7-9 with TRBJ1-3, with TRBD1 matching 8 bases. This CDR3 comprises 15 residues. Germline V gene sequence: CDR1 SEHNR, CDR2 FQNEAQ (reference sequence). V shed 6 bases and J 7 bases; nucleotides not matched to a gene: 11.

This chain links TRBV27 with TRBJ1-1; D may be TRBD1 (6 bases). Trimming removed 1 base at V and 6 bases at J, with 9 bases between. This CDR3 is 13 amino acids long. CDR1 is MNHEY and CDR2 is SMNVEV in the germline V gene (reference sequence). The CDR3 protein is CASSLYRAAEAFF. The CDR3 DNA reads TGTGCCAGCAGTTTATACAGGGCCGCTGAAGCTTTCTTT.

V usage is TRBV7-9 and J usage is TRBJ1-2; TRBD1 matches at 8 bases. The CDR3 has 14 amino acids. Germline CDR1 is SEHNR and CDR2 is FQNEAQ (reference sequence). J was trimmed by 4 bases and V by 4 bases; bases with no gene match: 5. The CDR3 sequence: CASSSTGVVYGYTF. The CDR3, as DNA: TGTGCCAGCAGCTCGACAGGGGTCGTCTATGGCTACACCTTC.

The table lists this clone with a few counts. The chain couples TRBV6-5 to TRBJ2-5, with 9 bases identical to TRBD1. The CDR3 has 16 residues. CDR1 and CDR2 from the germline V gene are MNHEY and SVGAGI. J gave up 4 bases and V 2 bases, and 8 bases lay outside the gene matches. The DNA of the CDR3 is TGTGCCAGCAGTTACAACTCACAGGGGGCAGTAGAGACCCAGTACTTC. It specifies CASSYNSQGAVETQYF.

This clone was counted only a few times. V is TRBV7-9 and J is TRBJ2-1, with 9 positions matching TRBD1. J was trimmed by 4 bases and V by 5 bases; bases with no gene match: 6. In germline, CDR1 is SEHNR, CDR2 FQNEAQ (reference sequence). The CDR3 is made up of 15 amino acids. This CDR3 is CASSRDRGAYNEQFF. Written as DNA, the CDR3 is TGTGCCAGCAGCCGTGACAGGGGGGCTTACAATGAGCAGTTCTTC.

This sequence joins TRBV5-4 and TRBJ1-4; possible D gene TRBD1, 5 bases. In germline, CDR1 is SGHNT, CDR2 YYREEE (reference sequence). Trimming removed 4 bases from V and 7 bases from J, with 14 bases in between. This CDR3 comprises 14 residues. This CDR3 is CASSSGTRIEKLFF. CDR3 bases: TGTGCCAGCAGCAGCGGGACGCGTATTGAAAAACTGTTTTTT.

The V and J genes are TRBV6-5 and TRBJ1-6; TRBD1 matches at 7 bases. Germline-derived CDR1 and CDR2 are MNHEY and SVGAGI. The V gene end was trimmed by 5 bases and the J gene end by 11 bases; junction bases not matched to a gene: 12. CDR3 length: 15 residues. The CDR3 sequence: CASSIDRDLGAPLHF. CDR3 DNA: TGTGCCAGCAGTATCGACAGGGACCTTGGGGCACCCCTCCACTTT.

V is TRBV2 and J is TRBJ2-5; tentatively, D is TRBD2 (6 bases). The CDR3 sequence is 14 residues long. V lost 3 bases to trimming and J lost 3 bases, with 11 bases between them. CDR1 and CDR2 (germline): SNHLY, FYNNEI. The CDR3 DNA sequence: TGTGCCAGCAGTGAGGTTGCGGGGAAAGAGACCCAGTACTTC. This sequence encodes CASSEVAGKETQYF.

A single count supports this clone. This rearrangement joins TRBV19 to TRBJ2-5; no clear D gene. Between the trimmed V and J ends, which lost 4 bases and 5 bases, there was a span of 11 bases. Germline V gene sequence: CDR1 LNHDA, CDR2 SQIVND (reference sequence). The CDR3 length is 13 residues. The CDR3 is CASSRDLEETQYF. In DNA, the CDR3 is TGTGCCAGTAGTAGAGACTTGGAGGAGACCCAGTACTTC.

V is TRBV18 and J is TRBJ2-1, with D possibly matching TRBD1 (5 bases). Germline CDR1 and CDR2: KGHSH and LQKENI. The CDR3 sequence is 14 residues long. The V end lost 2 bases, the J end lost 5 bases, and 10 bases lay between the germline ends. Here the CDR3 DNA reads TGTGCCAGCTCACCATCAGGGCCGAACAATGAGCAGTTCTTC. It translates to CASSPSGPNNEQFF.

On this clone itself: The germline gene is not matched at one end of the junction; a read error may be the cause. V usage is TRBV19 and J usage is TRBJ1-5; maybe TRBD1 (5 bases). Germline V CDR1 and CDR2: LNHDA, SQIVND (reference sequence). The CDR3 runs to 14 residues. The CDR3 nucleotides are TGTGCCAGTAGTAGCCACAGGAGCAATCAGCCCCAGAATTTT. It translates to CASSSHRSNQPQNF.

This chain's CDR3 is CASSTGHTTSGNTIYF. As DNA, the CDR3 is TGTGCCAGCAGTACCGGACATACTACCTCTGGAAACACCATATATTTT. The genes are TRBV6-6 and TRBJ1-3; D possibly corresponds to TRBD1 (5 bases). Germline V gives CDR1 MNHNY, CDR2 SVGAGI (reference sequence). The CDR3 extends over 16 amino acids. The ends were cut back, 5 bases at V and 0 bases at J, with 14 bases in the middle.

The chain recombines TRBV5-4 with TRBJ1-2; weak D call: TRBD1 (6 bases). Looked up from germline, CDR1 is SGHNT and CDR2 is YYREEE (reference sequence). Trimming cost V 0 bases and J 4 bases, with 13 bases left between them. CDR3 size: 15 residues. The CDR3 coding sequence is TGTGCCAGCAGCTTGGCCGGCAGGGGCATCTATGGCTACACCTTC. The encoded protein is CASSLAGRGIYGYTF. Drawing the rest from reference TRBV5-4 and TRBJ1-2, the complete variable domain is ETGVTQSPTHLIKTRGQQVTLRCSSQSGHNTVSWYQQALGQGPQFIFQYYREEENGRGNFPPRFSGLQFPNYSSELNVNALELDDSALYLCASSLAGRGIYGYTFGSGTRLTVV.